The T cell receptor (beta chain) described here comes from a study of identical twins. Regarding the study as a whole: Recombination models fit unrelated individuals' TCR alpha sharing but underestimated twins'.

V was shortened by 3 bases and J by 2 bases, with 15 bases between the two germline ends. The germline V gene encodes CDR1 MGHRA and CDR2 YSYEKL. There are 16 residues in the CDR3. Every one of the donors was a healthy Caucasian. TCRdb independently ran MiXCR on the 5' RACE reads; one entry per CDR3 protein. The sample includes about 240,000 distinct CDR3 sequences, 6% to 8% of them seen just once. Concerning this clonotype: Its antigen remains unknown.

These data are also associated with another study on yellow fever vaccine responses in identical twins.

The receptor's source is a woman in her late teens or twenties in good health. The chain is built from TRBV4-1 and TRBJ2-3; tentative D call: TRBD2 (6 bases). The sequenced material came from CD8+ T cells sorted from blood. CDR3 sequence (DNA): TGCGCCAGCAGCCAGGAACTAGGAGGGAACACAGATACGCAGTATTTT. As protein: CASSQELGGNTDTQYF.